The rows below give T cell receptor beta chains drawn from one sample of a study of metastatic and nonmetastatic thyroid tumors. From the PCR reads, TCRdb re-called clones with MiXCR. The table shows some 13,000 clones, with 20% to 30% occurring only once. Sequences were obtained from tumor tissue. All receptors come from a female donor with papillary thyroid cancer or a benign thyroid nodule (not recorded which). Some clones in this sample may be carry-over from other donors' samples. Each CDR3 is given with its conserved first and last residue. The D gene is left open where the match is weak. A row's size may be missing; if present it is once, few, many or a size class.

size	D	V	J	DNA	CDR3
many	NA	TRBV7-3	TRBJ1-1	TGTGCCAGCAGCTTAACAGGGGGAAGCAACACTGAAGCTTTCTTT	CASSLTGGSNTEAFF
few	TRBD1	TRBV6-1	TRBJ1-6	TGTGCCAGCATGGGACAGGTCTTTGTTTCACTCCTCCACTTT	CASMGQVFVSLLHF
NA	NA	TRBV5-8	TRBJ1-2	TGTGCCAGCAGAGTGGACACCAACTATGGCTACACCTTC	CASRVDTNYGYTF
NA	NA	TRBV11-2	TRBJ1-1	TGTGCCAGCAGCTTAAGGGACGGTTGGAGGAGGACTCAAGCTTTCTTT	CASSLRDGWRRTQAFF
NA	TRBD2	TRBV6-2/TRBV6-3	TRBJ2-1	TGTGCCAGCAGTCGATTGGCTAGCGGGGGACGCCTTAGCTCCTACAATGAGCAATTCTTC	CASSRLASGGRLSSYNEQFF
medium-sized	NA	TRBV6-1	TRBJ2-2	TGTGCCAGCAGTTTCACCGGGGAGCTGTTTTTT	CASSFTGELFF
medium-sized	TRBD2	TRBV20-1	TRBJ2-1	TGCAGTGCTAACCCGAAGCGGGAGACCTACAATGAGCAGTTCTTC	CSANPKRETYNEQFF
few	NA	TRBV6-6	TRBJ1-1	TGTGCCAGCAGTTACTCATGGGGCCTGGGGGAAGCTTTCTTT	CASSYSWGLGEAFF
large	NA	TRBV7-8	TRBJ2-7	TGTGCCAGCAGCTTGAGGGGCTCCTACGAGCAGTACTTC	CASSLRGSYEQYF
NA	TRBD1	TRBV10-1	TRBJ2-7	TGCGCCAGCAGTGAGGTCACAGGGGGCGAGCATTACTTC	CASSEVTGGEHYF
NA	TRBD1	TRBV4-2	TRBJ2-7	TGTGCCAGCAGGCTTGATCTTGGGACAGGTTCCTCCTACGAGCAGTACTTC	CASRLDLGTGSSYEQYF
many	NA	TRBV20-1	TRBJ2-7	TGCAGTGCTAGAGATTGGTTGGGTAGGGAGCAGTACTTC	CSARDWLGREQYF
many	TRBD1	TRBV9	TRBJ2-5	TGTGCCAGCAGCCGGACAGGGTCAATAGAGACCCAGTACTTC	CASSRTGSIETQYF
NA	TRBD2	TRBV7-3	TRBJ2-1	TGTGCCAGCAGCCCCGTGGGACTAGCGGGAGTTCGGGAGCAGTTCTTC	CASSPVGLAGVREQFF
medium-sized	NA	TRBV7-8	TRBJ2-7	TGTGCCAGCAGCTTAGATACCGGGGTCTACTACGAGCAGTACTTC	CASSLDTGVYYEQYF
NA	NA	TRBV28	TRBJ1-1	TGTGCCAGCAGTCGGAGGGGGACCGGGGCAGGTGGCACTGAAGCTTTCTTT	CASSRRGTGAGGTEAFF
many	TRBD1	TRBV20-1	TRBJ2-3	TGCAGTGCTAACCAGGGGGACGGCACAGATACGCAGTATTTT	CSANQGDGTDTQYF